This T cell receptor beta chain was documented in a study of T-cell reconstitution after alpha-beta-depleted transplantation in children. There are 11 residues in the CDR3. The germline V and J ends were trimmed by 3 bases and 6 bases, with 7 bases remaining between them. Germline CDR1 reads DFQATT; CDR2 reads SNEGSKA (reference sequence). This clonotype was detected many times. No antigen is known for it. Library preparation (for TCRbeta) was performed with unique molecular identifiers. TCRdb fed the PCR reads into MiXCR, producing one record per CDR3 protein. The data hold hundreds of thousands of distinct CDR3 sequences, with 8.2% observed a single time. General study findings and limits: Expanded clones from the graft, numbering several hundred, reportedly supplied alpha-beta T cells about two months after transplant. High day-60 TCRbeta diversity in some patients came from surviving recipient T cells and thymic progenitors. After one year, T-cell counts and TCRbeta diversity mostly came from new T cells.

Specimen: PBMCs, mostly from graft donor cells, collected 180 days after TCRalphabeta/CD19-depleted stem cell transplant. The chain employs TRBV20-1 and TRBJ2-3, with D hard to call. The sequence was collected from a male patient under 18 who had a stem cell transplant for acute lymphoblastic leukemia, so the T cells may come from the graft donor. The CDR3 coding sequence is TGCAGTGCTAGCGCTCGGGATACGCAGTATTTT. As protein: CSASARDTQYF.